This TCR beta chain was captured in a study of blood T cell repertoires in COVID-19. Across the whole study: The samples span acute and convalescent COVID-19 from the United States, Italy and Spain.

V dropped 1 base and J dropped 4 bases, with 14 bases sitting between them. The CDR3 length is 16 residues. Per the germline V gene, CDR1 is SGHDN and CDR2 is FVKESK. Generated by immunoSEQ multiplex PCR, the TCRdb table keeps only in-frame clones and is missing some. The sample yields 540,000 or so clones, 85% to 90% seen once. The origin of this receptor is a woman between 50 and 59 years old with COVID-19, enrolled during active disease. The chain is built from TRBV14 and TRBJ1-3; D not certain. The material sequenced was peripheral blood. CDR3 DNA sequence: TGTGCCAGCAGCCAAGGTTTGCGGGCTCGGGGAAACACCATATATTTT. Residues: CASSQGLRARGNTIYF.